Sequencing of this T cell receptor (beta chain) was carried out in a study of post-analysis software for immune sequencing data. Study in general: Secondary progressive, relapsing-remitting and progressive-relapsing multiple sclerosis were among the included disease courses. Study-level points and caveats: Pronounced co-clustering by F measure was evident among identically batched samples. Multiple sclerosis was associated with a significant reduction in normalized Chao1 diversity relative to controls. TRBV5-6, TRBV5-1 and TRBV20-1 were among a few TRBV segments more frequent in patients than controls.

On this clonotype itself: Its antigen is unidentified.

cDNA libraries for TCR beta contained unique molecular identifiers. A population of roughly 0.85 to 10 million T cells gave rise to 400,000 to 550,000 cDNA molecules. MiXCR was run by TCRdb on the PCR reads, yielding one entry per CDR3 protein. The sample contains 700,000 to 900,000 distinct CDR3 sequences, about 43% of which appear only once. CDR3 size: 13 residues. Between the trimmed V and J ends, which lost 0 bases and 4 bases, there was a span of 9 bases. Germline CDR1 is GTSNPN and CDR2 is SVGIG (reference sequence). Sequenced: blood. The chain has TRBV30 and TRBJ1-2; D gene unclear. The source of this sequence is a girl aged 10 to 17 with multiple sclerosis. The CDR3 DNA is TGTGCCTGGAGTGTATCCGTGGGCTATGGCTACACCTTC. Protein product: CAWSVSVGYGYTF.